These 3 T cell receptor beta chains share one sample of origin, sequenced in a study of cytomegalovirus exposure and HLA in healthy donors. It was with 60 Vbeta and 13 Jbeta primers that the PCR ran. Using immunoSEQ multiplex PCR, the repertoire was profiled, and TCRdb retains in-frame clones only, with some absent. The top ten clones hold around 3% of a sample with approximately 140,000 clones, approximately 78% of them seen once. Sequencing was carried out using PBMCs. The receptors derive from a man aged 35-49 years in good health and CMV-seropositive.

The rearrangement links TRBV29-1 to TRBJ2-1, with 7 bases identical to TRBD1. The V gene end was trimmed by 6 bases and the J gene end by 0 bases; junction bases not matched to a gene: 8. In germline, CDR1 is SQVTM, CDR2 ANQGSEA. The CDR3 runs 15 residues. In DNA form, the CDR3 reads TGCAGCGTCCGAACGACAGGGAGCTCCTACAATGAGCAGTTCTTC. This encodes CSVRTTGSSYNEQFF.

Regarding this clone: At one boundary the junction diverges from the germline segment, which might be a read error. The gene calls are TRBV7-9 and TRBJ1-5; TRBD1 is a possible D gene (6 bases). CDR1 and CDR2 from the germline V gene are SEHNR and FQNEAQ (reference sequence). This CDR3 has 13 residues. CDR3 nucleotide sequence: TGTTCCAGCAGCTTAAGGGGGAATCAGCCCCAGCATTTT. This encodes CSSSLRGNQPQHF.

The chain links TRBV7-9 to TRBJ1-5, with D possibly TRBD1 on 5 matching bases. Germline CDR1 SEHNR, CDR2 FQNEAQ (reference sequence). The CDR3 is 14 amino acids. V was pared by 0 bases and J by 4 bases, with 7 bases between. CDR3 sequence: CASSLAGANQPQHF. CDR3 DNA sequence: TGTGCCAGCAGCTTAGCAGGGGCGAATCAGCCCCAGCATTTT.